A single sample is the source of the 16 T cell receptor beta chains below, sequenced in a study of T cell responses to AZD1222 COVID-19 vaccine. Assay used: immunoSEQ multiplex PCR; TCRdb lists only in-frame clones, some missing. This sample has about 79,000 clones, with around 80% found just once. The material sequenced was peripheral blood, taken on day 0 of AZD1222 vaccination. Receptor source: an adult in good health.

The chain links TRBV6-2 or TRBV6-3 to TRBJ1-1; maybe TRBD1 (6 bases). Germline V CDR1 and CDR2: MNHEY, SVGEGT. Trimming removed 2 bases at V and 2 bases at J, with 12 bases between. The CDR3 totals 15 residues. The CDR3 loop reads CASSYGGGTNTEAFF. CDR3 in DNA: TGTGCCAGCAGTTACGGAGGAGGGACAAACACTGAAGCTTTCTTT.

V and J are TRBV18 and TRBJ1-1; a possible D gene is TRBD1 (6 bases). CDR1 is KGHSH, CDR2 LQKENI, per germline. Trimming left V 6 bases short and J 4 bases short, with 18 bases between. The length of the CDR3 is 15 residues. CDR3 sequence reads: CASSFRDKQGTEAFF. As DNA, the CDR3 is TGTGCCAGCTCTTTTCGGGACAAGCAGGGCACTGAAGCTTTCTTT.

This clone was picked up a small number of times. The chain employs TRBV28 and TRBJ1-1, with 7 bases aligning to TRBD1. The CDR3 runs 14 residues. Germline-derived CDR1 and CDR2 are MDHEN and SYDVKM. Trimming cost V 6 bases and J 1 base; bases outside gene matches: 5. CDR3 DNA: TGTGCCAGCAGCGACCAGGGGGGGAACACTGAAGCTTTCTTT. Translating it yields CASSDQGGNTEAFF. The full variable domain, rest sourced from reference TRBV28 and TRBJ1-1, is DVKVTQSSRYLVKRTGEKVFLECVQDMDHENMFWYRQDPGLGLRLIYFSYDVKMKEKGDIPEGYSVSREKKERFSLILESASTNQTSMYLCASSDQGGNTEAFFGQGTRLTVV.

This sequence joins TRBV11-2 and TRBJ2-2, with D unresolved. V was pared by 3 bases and J by 7 bases, with 12 bases between. The CDR3 runs to 14 residues. Germline CDR1 SGHAT, CDR2 FQNNGV. The CDR3 protein is CASSFGPDVGELFF. In DNA form, the CDR3 reads TGTGCCAGCAGCTTCGGCCCAGACGTCGGGGAGCTGTTTTTT. Combining the CDR3 with reference TRBV11-2 and TRBJ2-2 gives the whole variable domain EAGVAQSPRYKIIEKRQSVAFWCNPISGHATLYWYQQILGQGPKLLIQFQNNGVVDDSQLPKDRFSAERLKGVDSTLKIQPAKLEDSAVYLCASSFGPDVGELFFGEGSRLTVL.

The chain combines TRBV7-9 with TRBJ1-5, with D possibly matching TRBD1 (5 bases). With 2 bases removed from V and 2 bases from J, the gap between germline ends came to 16 bases. Germline CDR1 is SEHNR and CDR2 is FQNEAQ (reference sequence). The CDR3 contains 17 residues. The CDR3 bases are TGTGCCAGCAGCTTAACCGGTGGGGCCCGGGGCAATCAGCCCCAGCATTTT. This codes for CASSLTGGARGNQPQHF.

The chain carries TRBV5-1 and TRBJ2-6, with a tentative D call TRBD2 (6 bases). Trimming shortened V by 4 bases and J by 1 base, and 15 bases separated the two germline ends. CDR1 and CDR2 from the germline V gene are SGHRS and YFSETQ. CDR3 length equals 17 residues. Here the CDR3 DNA reads TGCGCCAGCAGCCAGATCCCGGGGACTTCTGGGGCCAACGTCCTGACTTTC. It yields the protein CASSQIPGTSGANVLTF.

The chain has TRBV11-2 and TRBJ1-6, with TRBD1 matching over 7 bases. The length of the CDR3 is 17 residues. The V segment lost 1 base and the J segment 7 bases; nucleotides outside the gene matches: 10. The V gene's germline CDR1 is SGHAT and CDR2 FQNNGV. As DNA, the CDR3 is TGTGCCAGCAGCTTAGGGGGCCAGGGGGTTAGGAATTCACCCCTCCACTTT. This encodes CASSLGGQGVRNSPLHF.

The V and J genes are TRBV11-2 and TRBJ2-5; D possibly corresponds to TRBD1 (5 bases). CDR1 and CDR2 (germline): SGHAT, FQNNGV. The CDR3 runs 14 residues. With 2 bases removed from V and 2 bases from J, the gap between germline ends came to 9 bases. CDR3 amino acids: CASSLFTGQETQYF. CDR3 DNA sequence: TGTGCCAGCAGCTTATTTACAGGTCAAGAGACCCAGTACTTC.

V gene TRBV6-6 combines with J gene TRBJ1-1; D uncertain. This CDR3 spans 13 amino acids. Germline V CDR1 and CDR2: MNHNY, SVGAGI (reference sequence). The ends were cut back, 2 bases at V and 1 base at J, with 5 bases in the middle. The CDR3 nucleotides are TGTGCCAGCAGTTACAGGGCGAACACTGAAGCTTTCTTT. It translates to CASSYRANTEAFF.

The gene calls are TRBV5-1 and TRBJ1-4, with 7 nucleotides matching TRBD1. Trimming removed 0 bases from V and 4 bases from J; junction bases left unmatched: 6. Germline values: CDR1 SGHRS, CDR2 YFSETQ. The CDR3 consists of 16 residues. The DNA of the CDR3 is TGCGCCAGCAGCTTGGGGCCCCAGGGGGGTAATGAAAAACTGTTTTTT. It codes for CASSLGPQGGNEKLFF.

This chain connects TRBV18 to TRBJ1-5, with 7 nucleotides matching TRBD1. The CDR3 length is 15 residues. Trimming removed 6 bases from V and 4 bases from J; junction bases left unmatched: 9. The germline V gene encodes CDR1 KGHSH and CDR2 LQKENI. CDR3 region: CASSLSGQKNQPQHF. The CDR3 DNA follows: TGTGCCAGCTCCCTCTCGGGACAGAAAAATCAGCCCCAGCATTTT.

The chain couples TRBV6-5 to TRBJ2-5; no firm D call. The CDR3 has 14 residues. Germline V lookup: CDR1 MNHEY, CDR2 SVGAGI. Trimming pared 4 bases from V and 2 bases from J, leaving 11 bases between. The CDR3 bases are TGTGCCAGCAGTTCCCCCTTAGGACAAGAGACCCAGTACTTC. Translating gives CASSSPLGQETQYF.

This clone was seen a few times. The chain uses TRBV7-8 and TRBJ1-5; TRBD1 matches 9 bases. The germline CDR1 and CDR2 sequences are SGHVS and FQNEAQ. CDR3 size: 16 residues. J was trimmed by 6 bases and V by 5 bases; bases with no gene match: 11. The CDR3: CASSQGGTGFGQPQHF. The CDR3, as DNA: TGTGCCAGCAGCCAAGGGGGGACAGGGTTTGGTCAGCCCCAGCATTTT.

The gene calls are TRBV19 and TRBJ1-1; 11 bases are a match to TRBD1. The germline CDR1 and CDR2 sequences are LNHDA and SQIVND (reference sequence). The V gene end was trimmed by 6 bases and the J gene end by 6 bases; junction bases not matched to a gene: 9. The CDR3 spans 15 residues. CDR3 sequence reads: CASRRGDRGVPEAFF. The CDR3 DNA follows: TGTGCCAGTAGGCGGGGGGACAGGGGGGTCCCTGAAGCTTTCTTT.

Only one count was recorded for this clone. This chain uses TRBV7-9 with TRBJ2-6; no definite D call. Between the trimmed V and J ends, which lost 3 bases and 1 base, there was a span of 7 bases. The V gene's germline CDR1 is SEHNR and CDR2 FQNEAQ (reference sequence). There are 15 residues in the CDR3. As DNA, the CDR3 is TGTGCCAGCAGCTTTCACGTATCTGGGGCCAACGTCCTGACTTTC. The encoded protein is CASSFHVSGANVLTF. Full variable domain (rest looked up from reference TRBV7-9 and TRBJ2-6): DTGVSQNPRHKITKRGQNVTFRCDPISEHNRLYWYRQTLGQGPEFLTYFQNEAQLEKSRLLSDRFSAERPKGSFSTLEIQRTEQGDSAMYLCASSFHVSGANVLTFGAGSRLTVL.

The chain uses TRBV2 and TRBJ1-5; D may be TRBD1 (5 bases). CDR3 size: 16 residues. V gave up 2 bases and J gave up 0 bases, with 11 bases separating them. Germline V gives CDR1 SNHLY, CDR2 FYNNEI. The CDR3 loop is CASSEFPGNSNQPQHF. The CDR3 nucleotides read TGTGCCAGCAGTGAATTTCCAGGGAATAGCAATCAGCCCCAGCATTTT. Full variable domain (missing parts from reference TRBV2 and TRBJ1-5): EPEVTQTPSHQVTQMGQEVILRCVPISNHLYFYWYRQILGQKVEFLVSFYNNEISEKSEIFDDQFSVERPDGSNFTLKIRSTKLEDSAMYFCASSEFPGNSNQPQHFGDGTRLSIL.